A single sample is the source of the 28 T cell receptor beta chains below, sequenced in a study of cytomegalovirus exposure and HLA in healthy donors. Primers for the PCR totalled 60 Vbeta and 13 Jbeta. Sequenced by immunoSEQ multiplex PCR; TCRdb stores in-frame clones only, minus some. Counted here are roughly 200,000 clones, 86% occurring once; the ten biggest clones make up around 0.3%. The sequencing input was PBMCs. These receptors were collected from a woman aged 25 to 45 in good health and CMV-seronegative.

The chain has TRBV28 and TRBJ2-7, with 14 bases matching TRBD2. CDR3 length: 16 amino acids. V lost 8 bases, J lost 6 bases, and 12 bases stayed unmatched. Per the germline V gene, CDR1 is MDHEN and CDR2 is SYDVKM. CDR3 in DNA: TGTGCCAGCCGACCGACTAGCGGGAGGGCTTCTAGCGAGCAGTACTTC. It yields the protein CASRPTSGRASSEQYF.

The chain has TRBV7-3 and TRBJ1-6; D possibly corresponds to TRBD1 (6 bases). The V end was cut by 1 base, the J end by 8 bases, with 21 bases between. The CDR3 is made up of 18 amino acids. Germline V gene data show CDR1 as SGHTA and CDR2 as FQGTGA. DNA of the CDR3: TGTGCCAGCAGCTTAATCCTGCTGGTCAGGGGAAGGGATTCACCCCTCCACTTT. Its protein is CASSLILLVRGRDSPLHF. Supplemented by reference TRBV7-3 and TRBJ1-6, the full variable domain reads GAGVSQTPSNKVTEKGKYVELRCDPISGHTALYWYRQSLGQGPEFLIYFQGTGAADDSGLPNDRFFAVRPEGSVSTLKIQRTERGDSAVYLCASSLILLVRGRDSPLHFGNGTRLTVT.

The chain uses TRBV11-2 and TRBJ1-1; D is possibly TRBD1 (6 bases). There are 13 residues in the CDR3. Germline loops: CDR1 SGHAT, CDR2 FQNNGV. The V and J ends lost 5 bases and 8 bases respectively, with 15 bases between them. The CDR3: CASSPSGGAEAFF. The CDR3 DNA reads TGTGCCAGCAGCCCGAGCGGGGGGGCCGAAGCTTTCTTT.

The rearrangement uses TRBV5-1 and TRBJ1-2; no firm D call. Germline V gene data show CDR1 as SGHRS and CDR2 as YFSETQ. Trimming pared 0 bases from V and 8 bases from J, leaving 11 bases between. The CDR3 contains 13 residues. The CDR3 sequence: CASSLDVTGGYTF. CDR3 in DNA: TGCGCCAGCAGCTTGGATGTTACGGGGGGCTACACCTTC.

This chain links TRBV19 with TRBJ1-1; 9 bases fit TRBD1. In germline, CDR1 is LNHDA, CDR2 SQIVND (reference sequence). J gave up 5 bases and V 5 bases, and 6 bases lay outside the gene matches. This CDR3 is built from 14 residues. For the CDR3, the DNA is TGTGCCAGTAGTCCCGGGACAGGGCGGACTGAAGCTTTCTTT. This translates into CASSPGTGRTEAFF.

The rearrangement joins TRBV6-4 to TRBJ2-2; maybe TRBD1 (6 bases). The CDR3 runs 14 residues. From germline, CDR1 is MRHNA and CDR2 SNTAGT. The V and J ends lost 4 bases and 2 bases respectively, with 8 bases between them. CDR3 coding DNA: TGTGCCAGCAGTGTGGACAGAAACACCGGGGAGCTGTTTTTT. Its translation: CASSVDRNTGELFF.

The chain has TRBV19 and TRBJ1-3; no clear D. Germline CDR1 LNHDA, CDR2 SQIVND (reference sequence). V lost 6 bases and J 8 bases, leaving 8 bases between the germline ends. CDR3 length: 11 amino acids. The chain's CDR3 is CASRRADTIYF. Here the CDR3 DNA reads TGTGCCAGTAGGAGGGCGGACACCATATATTTT.

This chain's CDR3 is CASSIARGESQPQHF. CDR3 in DNA: TGTGCCAGTAGTATTGCCAGGGGTGAATCCCAGCCCCAGCATTTT. The chain couples TRBV19 to TRBJ1-5, with a weak D call TRBD1 (6 bases). This CDR3 is built from 15 residues. V dropped 3 bases and J dropped 7 bases, with 16 bases sitting between them. Germline V lookup: CDR1 LNHDA, CDR2 SQIVND (reference sequence).

CDR3 sequence: CASSHGQASTDTQYF. Here the CDR3 DNA reads TGTGCCAGCAGCCACGGACAGGCTAGCACAGATACGCAGTATTTT. The gene calls are TRBV5-4 and TRBJ2-3; 7 positions match TRBD1. V shed 4 bases, J shed 0 bases, and the junction held 5 bases outside the gene matches. The germline V gene has CDR1 SGHNT and CDR2 YYREEE (reference sequence). This CDR3 contains 15 residues.

The V call is TRBV19, the J call TRBJ2-2; TRBD1 matches 8 bases. Germline lookup yields CDR1 LNHDA and CDR2 SQIVND (reference sequence). This CDR3 comprises 15 residues. Unmatched junction bases numbered 6, after V lost 3 bases and J lost 6 bases. CDR3 amino acids: CASSIQGARAGELFF. The CDR3 DNA reads as TGTGCCAGTAGTATTCAGGGGGCGAGGGCCGGGGAGCTGTTTTTT.

The chain couples TRBV5-1 to TRBJ2-3, with D maybe TRBD2 (7 bases). This CDR3 has 14 residues. The V gene's germline CDR1 is SGHRS and CDR2 YFSETQ. Trimming removed 4 bases from V and 0 bases from J, with 9 bases in between. The CDR3 spells CASSGGASTDTQYF. CDR3 DNA sequence: TGCGCCAGCAGCGGGGGGGCTAGCACAGATACGCAGTATTTT.

This clone was seen once. The rearrangement links TRBV2 to TRBJ2-5; 10 positions match TRBD2. The CDR3 totals 16 residues. Germline trimming cut 2 bases from V and 1 base from J; bases unmatched to any gene: 4. Germline CDR1 reads SNHLY; CDR2 reads FYNNEI. The CDR3 DNA reads TGTGCCAGCAGTGAAATGTTAGCGGGGGGCCAAGAGACCCAGTACTTC. The encoded protein is CASSEMLAGGQETQYF.

The chain links TRBV7-9 to TRBJ2-7, with 10 bases aligning to TRBD1. Germline lookup yields CDR1 SEHNR and CDR2 FQNEAQ (reference sequence). The CDR3 sequence is 15 residues long. V trimming: 2 bases; J trimming: 4 bases; junction bases outside the gene matches: 5. Written as DNA, the CDR3 is TGTGCCAGCAGCTTATCTTGGGACAGGGGTTACGAGCAGTACTTC. Residues: CASSLSWDRGYEQYF.

The genes are TRBV5-1 and TRBJ2-1; D possibly corresponds to TRBD1 (5 bases). Germline V lookup: CDR1 SGHRS, CDR2 YFSETQ. CDR3 size: 13 residues. Trimming left V 4 bases short and J 6 bases short, with 11 bases between. Here the CDR3 DNA reads TGCGCCAGCAGCATTGTTCAGGGCAATGAGCAGTTCTTC. Translation gives CASSIVQGNEQFF.

This clone was recorded a few times. The rearrangement links TRBV19 to TRBJ2-5; D not certain. The CDR3 consists of 13 residues. Per the germline V gene, CDR1 is LNHDA and CDR2 is SQIVND (reference sequence). The V end was cut by 1 base, the J end by 4 bases, with 7 bases between. The CDR3 coding sequence is TGTGCCAGTAGTATAGGTGTGCGAGAGACCCAGTACTTC. It translates to CASSIGVRETQYF.

This clone is a singleton in its sample. V is TRBV11-2 and J is TRBJ2-2; 8 bases agree with TRBD2. The CDR3 extends over 16 amino acids. CDR1 SGHAT and CDR2 FQNNGV come from the germline V gene. V dropped 6 bases and J dropped 3; count of bases not matched to a gene: 9. CDR3 nucleotides: TGTGCCAGCAGTCACCCCCTAGCGGGCTACACCGGGGAGCTGTTTTTT. Encoded protein: CASSHPLAGYTGELFF.

The V and J genes are TRBV5-8 and TRBJ1-2; D perhaps matches TRBD1 (5 bases). Between the trimmed V and J ends, which lost 2 bases and 0 bases, there was a span of 11 bases. The V gene's germline CDR1 is SGHTS and CDR2 YDEGEE. The CDR3 covers 15 residues. The CDR3 nucleotides read TGTGCCAGCAGCTTTGTGTCCAGGGCTAACTATGGCTACACCTTC. Protein product: CASSFVSRANYGYTF.

The chain uses TRBV11-2 and TRBJ1-1; D is perhaps TRBD1 (6 bases). V dropped 5 bases and J dropped 1 base, with 8 bases sitting between them. CDR3 size: 13 residues. CDR1 is SGHAT, CDR2 FQNNGV, per germline. This CDR3 is CASSQQGNTEAFF. CDR3 sequence (DNA): TGTGCCAGCAGCCAACAGGGGAACACTGAAGCTTTCTTT.

This chain joins TRBV28 and TRBJ2-7, with D hard to call. Trimming removed 6 bases from V and 2 bases from J, with 11 bases in between. The V gene's germline CDR1 is MDHEN and CDR2 SYDVKM. The CDR3 is 13 residues long. CDR3 region: CASRKDSTYEQYF. The CDR3 DNA is TGTGCCAGCAGGAAAGATAGTACCTACGAGCAGTACTTC.

The chain recombines TRBV29-1 with TRBJ1-2, with 9 bases that match TRBD1. The CDR3 loop spans 12 amino acids. Per the germline V gene, CDR1 is SQVTM and CDR2 is ANQGSEA. V trimming: 4 bases; J trimming: 7 bases; junction bases outside the gene matches: 4. The CDR3 bases are TGCAGCGTTGGGGACAGGGACGTTGGCTACACCTTC. This translates into CSVGDRDVGYTF. Full variable domain (remainder filled in from reference TRBV29-1 and TRBJ1-2): SAVISQKPSRDICQRGTSLTIQCQVDSQVTMMFWYRQQPGQSLTLIATANQGSEATYESGFVIDKFPISRPNLTFSTLTVSNMSPEDSSIYLCSVGDRDVGYTFGSGTRLTVV.

This sequence joins TRBV27 and TRBJ2-7; D gene uncertain. Germline V CDR1 and CDR2: MNHEY, SMNVEV (reference sequence). The CDR3 extends over 12 amino acids. Trimming shortened V by 6 bases and J by 4 bases, and 10 bases separated the two germline ends. For the CDR3, the DNA is TGTGCCAGCAGCCCCGGGTCGTACGAGCAGTACTTC. Translated: CASSPGSYEQYF.

This clone was seen a handful of times. The chain uses TRBV10-3 and TRBJ2-3, with 10 bases fitting TRBD2. Germline CDR1 ENHRY, CDR2 SYGVKD. After removal of 4 bases from V and 4 bases from J, the junction contained 5 bases not matched to a gene. The CDR3 covers 15 residues. The DNA of the CDR3 is TGTGCCATCAGTGTTGGGGGACTAGCGTCAGATACGCAGTATTTT. Protein product: CAISVGGLASDTQYF.

The chain links TRBV2 to TRBJ1-2; D gene ambiguous. V lost 7 bases and J 2 bases, leaving 14 bases between the germline ends. There are 14 residues in the CDR3. In germline, CDR1 is SNHLY, CDR2 FYNNEI. Written as DNA, the CDR3 is TGTGCCAGCAAGTCAGGAAACCAAAACTATGGCTACACCTTC. It yields the protein CASKSGNQNYGYTF.

This clone was seen just once. The chain has TRBV7-2 and TRBJ2-7; 9 bases map to TRBD2. There are 14 residues in the CDR3. V lost 6 bases, J lost 3 bases, and 6 bases stayed unmatched. CDR1 is SGHTA, CDR2 FQGNSA, per germline. CDR3 nucleotide sequence: TGTGCCAGCAGAATAGCGGGAGCGTACTACGAGCAGTACTTC. As protein: CASRIAGAYYEQYF.

V is TRBV9 and J is TRBJ2-7; 9 bases fit TRBD2. V dropped 1 base and J dropped 3; count of bases not matched to a gene: 5. The CDR3 length is 15 residues. Germline V gene sequence: CDR1 SGDLS, CDR2 YYNGEE. The CDR3 bases are TGTGCCAGCAGCGTAAACCCAGCGGGAGGCTACGAGCAGTACTTC. Protein sequence: CASSVNPAGGYEQYF.

The chain employs TRBV28 and TRBJ2-1, with TRBD2 matching 7 bases. The CDR3 consists of 15 residues. With V trimmed by 7 bases and J by 4 bases, 10 bases remained unmatched. Germline V CDR1 and CDR2: MDHEN, SYDVKM. CDR3 protein: CASKSGGGLYNEQFF. CDR3 DNA: TGTGCCAGCAAATCGGGAGGAGGTTTGTACAATGAGCAGTTCTTC.

V gene TRBV5-1 combines with J gene TRBJ2-7; 7 bases map to TRBD2. There are 13 residues in the CDR3. The germline gives CDR1 SGHRS, CDR2 YFSETQ. Trimming removed 4 bases from V and 5 bases from J; junction bases left unmatched: 6. CDR3 bases: TGCGCCAGCAGCCGGGACTATTTGAACGAGCAGTACTTC. Translating gives CASSRDYLNEQYF.

The rearrangement uses TRBV5-1 and TRBJ2-1, with D maybe TRBD2 (6 bases). This CDR3 spans 14 amino acids. The ends were cut back, 4 bases at V and 4 bases at J, with 12 bases in the middle. The germline V gene encodes CDR1 SGHRS and CDR2 YFSETQ. The CDR3 sequence is CASSPIAGYNEQFF. CDR3 DNA sequence: TGCGCCAGCAGCCCCATCGCGGGATACAATGAGCAGTTCTTC.